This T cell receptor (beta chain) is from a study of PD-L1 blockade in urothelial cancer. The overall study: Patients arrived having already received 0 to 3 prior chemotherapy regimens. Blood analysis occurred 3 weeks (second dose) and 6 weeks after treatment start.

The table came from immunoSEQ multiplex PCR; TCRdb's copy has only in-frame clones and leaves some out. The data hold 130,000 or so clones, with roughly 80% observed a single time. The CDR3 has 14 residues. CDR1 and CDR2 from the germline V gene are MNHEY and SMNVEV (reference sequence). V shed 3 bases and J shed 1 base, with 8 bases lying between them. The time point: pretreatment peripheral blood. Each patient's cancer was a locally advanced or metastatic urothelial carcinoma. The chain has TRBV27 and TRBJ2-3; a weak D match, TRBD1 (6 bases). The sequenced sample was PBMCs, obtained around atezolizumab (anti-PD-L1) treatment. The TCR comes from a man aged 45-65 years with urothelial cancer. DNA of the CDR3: TGTGCCAGCAGTTTTCGGACAGGCACAGATACGCAGTATTTT. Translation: CASSFRTGTDTQYF.